These 16 T cell receptor beta chains were sequenced from one sample in a study of T cells expressing NK-cell markers. Using the 5' RACE reads, TCRdb records one entry per CDR3 protein without DNA. The sample yields about 430,000 distinct CDR3 sequences, of which the top ten take up 1.4%. Sequenced sample: blood T cells: a sorted CD56 or NKG2C T cell subset, CD4+ or CD8+ T cells, or bulk PBMC T cells (not recorded which). These receptors were collected from a woman between 50 and 59 years old in good health.

The rearrangement joins TRBV4-1 to TRBJ2-1; TCRdb proposes TRBD2, but this gene call is untestable without DNA. The CDR3 is 15 amino acids. Germline CDR1 is MGHRA and CDR2 is YSYEKL. CDR3 loop: CASSPTGLAGGREFF.

The V and J genes are TRBV24-1 and TRBJ2-2; TCRdb lists TRBD1, though no DNA is available to test this call. The CDR3 has 15 residues. Looked up from germline, CDR1 is KGHDR and CDR2 is SFDVKD. The CDR3 is CATGGDRVNTGELFF.

The rearrangement uses TRBV6-5 and TRBJ1-2. CDR1 MNHEY and CDR2 SVGAGI come from the germline V gene. The CDR3 consists of 11 residues. Here the CDR3 reads CASVTPYGYTF.

V and J are TRBV27 and TRBJ2-3; lacking DNA, the TRBD2 call made by TCRdb goes unchecked. CDR1 and CDR2 from the germline V gene are MNHEY and SMNVEV (reference sequence). CDR3 length: 19 amino acids. The CDR3 here is CASSLSFSLFAGDTDTQYF.

The chain recombines TRBV29-1 with TRBJ2-3; TCRdb reports TRBD2, a call that lacks DNA to check it against. The CDR3 runs to 12 residues. Germline CDR1 is SQVTM and CDR2 is ANQGSEA. This CDR3 is CSSRRGTDTQYF.

The chain has TRBV11-2 and TRBJ1-1; TCRdb names TRBD1, which stays unverified in the absence of DNA. This CDR3 is 15 amino acids long. The germline V gene has CDR1 SGHAT and CDR2 FQNNGV. The CDR3 protein is CASSPGGTTNTEAFF.

The rearrangement links TRBV4-1 to TRBJ1-1; TCRdb lists TRBD1, though no DNA is available to test this call. The CDR3 contains 15 residues. Germline-derived CDR1 and CDR2 are MGHRA and YSYEKL. The CDR3 loop is CASSQPTTGRTEAFF.

This chain joins TRBV12-3 or TRBV12-4 and TRBJ1-1; TCRdb's D call of TRBD1 is untestable without DNA. The CDR3 has 16 amino acids. CDR3: CASSLGRAGGRTEAFF.

The chain carries TRBV25-1 and TRBJ2-2; TCRdb lists TRBD1, though no DNA is available to test this call. This CDR3 has 14 amino acids. CDR1 and CDR2 (germline): MGHDK, SYGVNS. CDR3 protein: CASSDTGRTGELFF.

The chain carries TRBV9 and TRBJ1-1; TCRdb gives TRBD1 as the D gene, but with no DNA this cannot be confirmed. The CDR3 length is 13 residues. Germline CDR1 is SGDLS and CDR2 is YYNGEE. CDR3 sequence reads: CASSAGQGVRAFF.

The chain combines TRBV5-1 with TRBJ1-1; the D call from TCRdb, TRBD1, cannot be confirmed without DNA. The CDR3 is 16 amino acids. Germline CDR1 is SGHRS and CDR2 is YFSETQ. The CDR3: CASRVNVGTGNTEAFF. The variable domain in full, completed from reference TRBV5-1 and TRBJ1-1, reads KAGVTQTPRYLIKTRGQQVTLSCSPISGHRSVSWYQQTPGQGLQFLFEYFSETQRNKGNFPGRFSGRQFSNSRSEMNVSTLELGDSALYLCASRVNVGTGNTEAFFGQGTRLTVV.

The CDR3 here is CASSFAFPGADTQYF. The chain has TRBV5-1 and TRBJ2-3; TCRdb lists TRBD1, though no DNA is available to test this call. Looked up from germline, CDR1 is SGHRS and CDR2 is YFSETQ. The CDR3 has 15 amino acids.

This sequence joins TRBV20-1 and TRBJ2-2; checking the TCRdb D call of TRBD2 is not possible without DNA. The CDR3 is made up of 15 amino acids. The germline V gene encodes CDR1 DFQATT and CDR2 SNEGSKA (reference sequence). This CDR3 reads CSARVIAGEAGELFF.

This chain uses TRBV6-5 with TRBJ1-4; TCRdb picks TRBD1, but there is no DNA to check that call. The CDR3 is 15 amino acids. Germline CDR1 is MNHEY and CDR2 is SVGAGI. The CDR3 sequence: CASSLSGGGVEKLFF.

V is TRBV3-1 and J is TRBJ2-7; TCRdb gives TRBD1 as the D gene, but with no DNA this cannot be confirmed. CDR1 and CDR2 from the germline V gene are LGHDT and YNNKEL (reference sequence). This CDR3 comprises 13 residues. CDR3 protein: CASSQTRQGRQYF.

V usage is TRBV20-1 and J usage is TRBJ2-3; TCRdb returns TRBD2, unconfirmable since there is no DNA. The V gene's germline CDR1 is DFQATT and CDR2 SNEGSKA (reference sequence). This CDR3 spans 16 amino acids. CDR3 loop: CSARVNSGSLGDTQYF.